These T cell receptor beta chains were read from a single sample in a study of T cell clonotyping in hematopoietic cell transplantation. Data came from immunoSEQ multiplex PCR; TCRdb stores just in-frame clones and leaves some out. The sample carries roughly 4,600 clones, about 95% recorded once. The sequencing used PBMCs, collected 180 days after allogeneic stem cell transplant. These TCRs come from a male patient between 55 and 70 years old who had an allogeneic stem cell transplant from a related donor, so the T cells may come from the graft donor. Some clones in this sample may be carry-over from other donors' samples. CDR3s leave out the opening cysteine and the closing phenylalanine or tryptophan.

>10|TRBJ1-2|TRBV9
ASRAGVYGYT
>10|TRBJ2-7|TRBV29-1
SVGTGGSGEY
>12|TRBJ1-5|TRBV19
ASKEVGGNQPQH
>14|TRBJ1-1|TRBV5-4
ASSSYRYDGNTEAF
>12|TRBJ2-1|TRBV2
AGSERLSRNEQF
>12|TRBJ2-7|TRBV7-6
ASSDRGRSYEQY
>10|TRBJ1-1|TRBV30
AWLQGYTEAF
>11|TRBJ2-6|TRBV29-1
SVLDSGANVLT
>9|TRBJ2-1|TRBV6-1
ASSAGNEQF
>13|TRBJ2-3|TRBV5-1
ASSLLGQAGDTQY
>15|TRBJ2-3|TRBV7-9
ASSPRQGGHGTDTQY
>10|TRBJ1-1|TRBV6-5
ASSATLSEAF
>13|TRBJ2-5|TRBV7-9
ASSLGWRDQETQY
>9|TRBJ1-2|TRBV4-2
ASSQDWGYT
>14|TRBJ1-1|TRBV12-5
ASGTWGGSVNTEAF
>13|TRBJ1-2|TRBV5-1
ASSPGQLGGDGYT
>13|TRBJ2-7|TRBV5-6
ASSGRASQGYEQY
>12|TRBJ2-1|TRBV5-1
ASSLVGGYNEQF
>12|TRBJ1-1|TRBV4-3
ASSQDRGDGRAF
>12|TRBJ1-1|TRBV4-1
ASSQGRQGPEAF
>10|TRBJ1-2|TRBV12-5
ASGSGGGGYT
>10|TRBJ2-2|TRBV6-5
ASSYGSGELF
>11|TRBJ1-2|TRBV6-1
ASSERTLYGYT
>14|TRBJ2-2|TRBV7-9
ASSLGVDLASGELF
>12|TRBJ1-5|TRBV7-9
ASSPTGEHQPQH
>12|TRBJ2-7|TRBV6-5
ASSRDRGTYEQY
>12|TRBJ1-1|TRBV2
ASSEWAQISEAF
>10|TRBJ2-5|TRBV2
ASSGGVETQY
>13|TRBJ2-1|TRBV29-1
SVEREPTLYNEQF
>11|TRBJ1-1|TRBV5-5
ASSLEGNTEAF
>12|TRBJ2-3|TRBV9
ASSPPGSTDTQY
>13|TRBJ2-1|TRBV6-5
ASRRGRLAGGREF
>12|TRBJ2-7|TRBV7-6
ASSPWGPLDEQY
>12|TRBJ2-7|TRBV7-9
ASSPVQGSYEQY
>12|TRBJ1-6|TRBV7-2
ASTGTGGSSPLH
>13|TRBJ1-2|TRBV7-9
ASSLGRASYYGYT
>13|TRBJ1-2|TRBV6-5
ASTEGTGGAGGYT
>12|TRBJ2-7|TRBV5-1
ASSLAGEGYEQY
>13|TRBJ2-2|TRBV6-6
ASSPTGGNTGELF
>10|TRBJ1-2|TRBV5-4
ASSFSEHGYT
>12|TRBJ1-2|TRBV5-1
ASSVRDRGYGYT
>12|TRBJ1-2|TRBV7-9
ASSNGGAHGFST
>14|TRBJ2-7|TRBV30
AWSPGVGTGFYEQY
>11|TRBJ1-2|TRBV6-1
ASRETGDYGYT
>9|TRBJ1-2|TRBV29-1
SVDRDYGYT
>10|TRBJ1-4|TRBV7-9
ASVNPQGKLF
>14|TRBJ2-7|TRBV4-1
ASSRPGGTGFYEQY
>14|TRBJ1-5|TRBV30
AWSVSRTASNQPQH